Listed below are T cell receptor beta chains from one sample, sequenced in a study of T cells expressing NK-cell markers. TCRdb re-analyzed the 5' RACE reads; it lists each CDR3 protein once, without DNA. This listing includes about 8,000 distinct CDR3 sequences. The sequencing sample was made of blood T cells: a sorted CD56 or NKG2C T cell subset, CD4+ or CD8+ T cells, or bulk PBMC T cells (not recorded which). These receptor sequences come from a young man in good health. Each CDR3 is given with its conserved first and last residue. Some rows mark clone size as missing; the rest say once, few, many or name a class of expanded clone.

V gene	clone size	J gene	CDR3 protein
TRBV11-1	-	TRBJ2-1	CASSLLSSGRYEQFF
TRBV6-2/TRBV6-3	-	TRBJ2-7	CASSYMPPGAYRQGSSYEQYF
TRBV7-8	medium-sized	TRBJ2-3	CASSLGGLAGADTQYF
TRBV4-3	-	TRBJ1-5	CASSQDGQDNQPQHF
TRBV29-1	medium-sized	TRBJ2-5	CSGWDSAQETQYF
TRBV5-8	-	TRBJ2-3	CASSLGLADTDTQYF
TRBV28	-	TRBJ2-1	CASNRGYEQFF
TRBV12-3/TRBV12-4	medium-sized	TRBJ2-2	CASGAAGELFF
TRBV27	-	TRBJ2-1	CASRILSSGNEQFF
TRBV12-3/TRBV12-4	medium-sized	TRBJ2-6	CASKRGSGANVLTF
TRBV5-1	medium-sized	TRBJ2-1	CASSSTSGRLNEQFF
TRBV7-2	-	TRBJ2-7	CASSPGLAGSYEQYF
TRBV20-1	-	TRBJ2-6	CSAPTGGRRGGANVLTF
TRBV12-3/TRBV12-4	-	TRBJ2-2	CASSKVGELFF
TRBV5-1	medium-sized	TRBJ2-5	CASSLVAGAVETQYF
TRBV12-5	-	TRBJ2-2	CASGRGPAGELFF
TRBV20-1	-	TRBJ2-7	CSARDSGSSSSYEQYF
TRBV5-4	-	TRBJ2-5	CASSPGGVGETQYF
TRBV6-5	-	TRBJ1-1	CASSYSSSGPENTEAFF
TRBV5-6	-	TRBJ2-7	CASSLGVPLVEQYF
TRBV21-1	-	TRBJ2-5	CASSLRVRRREETQYF
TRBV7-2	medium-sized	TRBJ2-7	CASSQDRSSYEQYF
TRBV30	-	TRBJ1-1	CAWNHGGEAFF
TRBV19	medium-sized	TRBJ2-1	CASSRVRHNEQFF